What follows are 30 T cell receptor beta chains derived from one specimen sequenced in a study of T cell responses to AZD1222 COVID-19 vaccine. Data came from immunoSEQ multiplex PCR; TCRdb stores just in-frame clones and leaves some out. The sample lists about 120,000 clones, roughly 90% occurring once. The specimen was peripheral blood, collected 28 days after the second dose of the MenACWY control vaccine. The receptors shown here come from an adult who received the MenACWY meningococcal vaccine as a control.

V gene TRBV18 combines with J gene TRBJ2-3; TRBD2 aligns across 12 bases. The CDR3 runs to 16 residues. Germline assignment: CDR1 KGHSH and CDR2 LQKENI. The V and J ends lost 3 bases and 4 bases, in that order; junction bases with no gene match: 5. CDR3 bases: TGTGCCAGCTCACCCCTGACTAGCGGGAGTTCAGATACGCAGTATTTT. This gives the protein CASSPLTSGSSDTQYF.

The gene calls are TRBV5-1 and TRBJ2-1, with 15 bases aligning to TRBD2. Germline V lookup: CDR1 SGHRS, CDR2 YFSETQ. This CDR3 spans 16 amino acids. V lost 3 bases to trimming and J lost 5 bases; unmatched junction nucleotides: 3. The CDR3 loop reads CASSSGLAGGNNEQFF. The CDR3 coding sequence is TGCGCCAGCAGCTCGGGACTAGCGGGAGGAAACAATGAGCAGTTCTTC.

The chain carries TRBV20-1 and TRBJ2-7; a possible D gene is TRBD2 (5 bases). The V end lost 4 bases, the J end lost 7 bases, and 11 bases lay between the germline ends. The CDR3 loop spans 11 amino acids. Germline V lookup: CDR1 DFQATT, CDR2 SNEGSKA (reference sequence). The CDR3 spells CSAKGDTEQYF. The CDR3 DNA follows: TGCAGTGCTAAGGGAGATACGGAGCAGTACTTC.

V usage is TRBV3-1 (or the pseudogene TRBV3-2) and J usage is TRBJ1-5, with no clear D. Germline assignment: CDR1 LGHDT and CDR2 YNNKEL (reference sequence). The ends were cut back, 4 bases at V and 0 bases at J, with 7 bases in the middle. The CDR3 is made up of 14 amino acids. CDR3 protein: CASSLLSSNQPQHF. In DNA form, the CDR3 reads TGTGCCAGCAGCCTACTTTCTAGCAATCAGCCCCAGCATTTT.

V gene TRBV24-1 combines with J gene TRBJ2-2; no clear D. CDR1 and CDR2 from the germline V gene are KGHDR and SFDVKD. CDR3 length: 17 residues. V shed 0 bases and J shed 2 bases, with 12 bases lying between them. The CDR3 DNA reads as TGTGCCACCAGTGATTTGCATAAAGGGTTTAACACCGGGGAGCTGTTTTTT. The encoded protein is CATSDLHKGFNTGELFF.

V is TRBV20-1 and J is TRBJ1-1; no reliable D call. Germline CDR1 is DFQATT and CDR2 is SNEGSKA (reference sequence). Trimming left V 8 bases short and J 4 bases short, with 11 bases between. The CDR3 runs 11 residues. The CDR3 nucleotides read TGCAGTACCAAGCCCCTCACTGAAGCTTTCTTT. Translation: CSTKPLTEAFF.

This clone was detected only once. The V call is TRBV7-2, the J call TRBJ2-4; weak D call: TRBD1 (6 bases). CDR1 and CDR2 (germline): SGHTA, FQGNSA. This CDR3 spans 15 amino acids. The ends were cut back, 4 bases at V and 3 bases at J, with 13 bases in the middle. CDR3 amino acids: CASSSRGKDKNIQYF. In DNA form, the CDR3 reads TGTGCCAGCAGCTCAAGGGGGAAGGACAAAAACATTCAGTACTTC.

J is TRBJ1-4 and V is TRBV7-2; perhaps TRBD1 as D (6 bases). The CDR3 spans 15 residues. From germline, CDR1 is SGHTA and CDR2 FQGNSA. The V gene lost 5 bases and the J gene lost 7 bases, with 17 bases spanning the gap. The DNA for the CDR3 is TGTGCCAGCAGCCCCGTCGGAGGGGGAGGTGAAAAACTGTTTTTT. Residues: CASSPVGGGGEKLFF.

This sequence joins TRBV4-1 and TRBJ1-3; a weak D match, TRBD1 (5 bases). The CDR3 runs to 17 residues. V lost 1 base and J 0 bases, leaving 13 bases between the germline ends. Germline V gives CDR1 MGHRA, CDR2 YSYEKL. CDR3 protein: CASSQAHKGTSGNTIYF. CDR3 DNA sequence: TGCGCCAGCAGCCAAGCCCACAAGGGGACCTCTGGAAACACCATATATTTT.

This sequence joins TRBV7-2 and TRBJ2-5; D is uncertain. The CDR3 loop spans 11 amino acids. V lost 5 bases to trimming and J lost 3 bases, with 4 bases between them. Looked up from germline, CDR1 is SGHTA and CDR2 is FQGNSA. CDR3 coding DNA: TGTGCCAGCAGCACCAAAGAGACCCAGTACTTC. This encodes CASSTKETQYF.

V usage is TRBV5-8 and J usage is TRBJ2-4; no clear D. With 5 bases removed from V and 0 bases from J, the gap between germline ends came to 9 bases. Germline values: CDR1 SGHTS, CDR2 YDEGEE. The CDR3 is made up of 14 amino acids. The CDR3 sequence is CASRPRLAKNIQYF. For the CDR3, the DNA is TGTGCCAGCAGACCCAGGCTAGCCAAAAACATTCAGTACTTC.

J is TRBJ1-1 and V is TRBV3-1 (or the pseudogene TRBV3-2), with D possibly TRBD1 on 6 matching bases. Germline assignment: CDR1 LGHDT and CDR2 YNNKEL (reference sequence). Trimming removed 6 bases at V and 2 bases at J, with 13 bases between. The CDR3 has 14 residues. DNA for the CDR3: TGTGCCAGCAGTTTCGGACAGTTAAACACTGAAGCTTTCTTT. It translates to CASSFGQLNTEAFF.

V and J are TRBV6-6 and TRBJ2-1, with 7 bases aligning to TRBD1. V shed 5 bases and J 7 bases; nucleotides not matched to a gene: 11. Germline CDR1 MNHNY, CDR2 SVGAGI (reference sequence). The CDR3 has 15 amino acids. CDR3 sequence (DNA): TGTGCCAGCAGTAAAAACAGGGGTGAGGGGAATGAGCAGTTCTTC. Its translation is CASSKNRGEGNEQFF.

CDR3 coding DNA: TGCACCAGCAGCCAAGATAGGGTGGACAGGGGGCTCTTCGGGGAGCTGTTTTTT. It encodes CTSSQDRVDRGLFGELFF. V gene TRBV1 combines with J gene TRBJ2-2; no DNA check was done on the table's D call, TRBD1. TRBV1 is designated a pseudogene. The CDR3 is 18 amino acids.

The rearrangement uses TRBV18 and TRBJ2-5, with 7 positions matching TRBD2. The J segment lost 1 base and the V segment lost 3 bases, leaving 8 bases of the junction unmatched. CDR1 and CDR2 (germline): KGHSH, LQKENI. CDR3 length equals 16 residues. The CDR3 sequence: CASSPRAGDFQETQYF. DNA of the CDR3: TGTGCCAGCTCACCGCGGGCGGGGGACTTCCAAGAGACCCAGTACTTC.

The V call is TRBV10-1, the J call TRBJ2-2, with 8 bases lining up with TRBD1. Trimming cost V 3 bases and J 5 bases; bases outside gene matches: 17. The length of the CDR3 is 19 residues. Germline V gene data show CDR1 as WNHNN and CDR2 as SYGVQD (reference sequence). CDR3 bases: TGCGCCAGCAGTGACCAAATAAAAACCGGGACAGGCCGGACCGGGGAGCTGTTTTTT. Amino acid sequence: CASSDQIKTGTGRTGELFF.

The gene calls are TRBV15 and TRBJ1-1, with 7 positions matching TRBD1. V was pared by 3 bases and J by 0 bases, with 4 bases of the junction left unmatched. Germline CDR1 is LNHNV and CDR2 is YYDKDF (reference sequence). CDR3 length equals 15 residues. CDR3 residues: CATSRGDRLNTEAFF. The CDR3 bases are TGTGCCACCAGCAGGGGGGACAGATTGAACACTGAAGCTTTCTTT.

This chain links TRBV5-6 with TRBJ2-7; 7 bases match TRBD2. V shed 0 bases, J shed 2 bases, and the junction held 8 bases outside the gene matches. The CDR3 contains 16 residues. From germline, CDR1 is SGHDT and CDR2 YYEEEE. The CDR3 nucleotides are TGTGCCAGCAGCTTGGCGGGGGGTGCAGGAACCTACGAGCAGTACTTC. Translating gives CASSLAGGAGTYEQYF.

This sequence joins TRBV11-2 and TRBJ1-2, with a possible D match to TRBD1 (6 bases). There are 14 residues in the CDR3. V was clipped by 1 base and J by 5 bases, with 11 bases between them. In germline, CDR1 is SGHAT, CDR2 FQNNGV. The CDR3 region is CASSLGGTGYGYTF. The CDR3 nucleotides read TGTGCCAGCAGCTTAGGTGGAACAGGGTATGGCTACACCTTC.

This chain joins TRBV11-1 and TRBJ2-2, with D possibly being TRBD2 (6 bases). Germline V gene data show CDR1 as SGHAT and CDR2 as FQDESV (reference sequence). Deletions cut 5 bases from V and 2 bases from J, with 15 bases between. The CDR3 loop spans 16 amino acids. CDR3: CASSLEREENTGELFF. In nucleotides, the CDR3 is TGTGCCAGCAGCCTAGAAAGGGAGGAAAACACCGGGGAGCTGTTTTTT.

V gene TRBV10-3 combines with J gene TRBJ2-1, with 11 bases matching TRBD2. CDR3 length: 15 amino acids. Germline CDR1 reads ENHRY; CDR2 reads SYGVKD. V gave up 6 bases and J gave up 2 bases; unmatched junction bases: 3. This CDR3 reads CAIRAGLAAYNEQFF. DNA for the CDR3: TGTGCCATCAGAGCGGGACTAGCGGCCTACAATGAGCAGTTCTTC.

The chain joins TRBV6-5 to TRBJ2-7; no definite D call. Trimming stripped 8 bases from V and 0 bases from J, with 11 bases between. The V gene's germline CDR1 is MNHEY and CDR2 SVGAGI. CDR3 size: 13 residues. The CDR3, as DNA: TGTGCCAGCTTCTGGTCCAACTCCTACGAGCAGTACTTC. It encodes CASFWSNSYEQYF.

The rearrangement joins TRBV29-1 to TRBJ1-2; a possible D gene is TRBD1 (6 bases). The ends were cut back, 6 bases at V and 4 bases at J, with 24 bases in the middle. Germline lookup yields CDR1 SQVTM and CDR2 ANQGSEA. CDR3 length: 16 residues. The CDR3 here is CSVGVLNYRARYGYTF. The CDR3 nucleotides are TGCAGCGTCGGGGTCCTAAACTACAGGGCCCGCTATGGCTACACCTTC.

The chain uses TRBV6-4 and TRBJ1-1; possibly TRBD1 for D (6 bases). V lost 5 bases to trimming and J lost 1 base, with 11 bases between them. CDR3 length equals 14 residues. Germline CDR1 and CDR2: MRHNA and SNTAGT. The CDR3 protein is CASSPGQSNTEAFF. CDR3 bases: TGTGCCAGCAGTCCCGGACAGTCGAACACTGAAGCTTTCTTT.

The gene calls are TRBV6-1 and TRBJ2-5; no clear D gene. Trimming pared 1 base from V and 1 base from J, leaving 7 bases between. Looked up from germline, CDR1 is MNHNS and CDR2 is SASEGT. The CDR3 contains 14 residues. CDR3 residues: CASSEVRIQETQYF. DNA for the CDR3: TGTGCCAGCAGTGAAGTACGGATCCAAGAGACCCAGTACTTC.

The chain links TRBV9 to TRBJ2-1; D is unresolved. The germline V gene has CDR1 SGDLS and CDR2 YYNGEE. CDR3 length: 12 amino acids. With 4 bases removed from V and 5 bases from J, the gap between germline ends came to 7 bases. The CDR3 reads CASSSSHNEQFF. Written as DNA, the CDR3 is TGTGCCAGCAGCTCGAGCCACAATGAGCAGTTCTTC.

This chain links TRBV9 with TRBJ1-1; a possible D gene is TRBD1 (5 bases). CDR1 is SGDLS and CDR2 is YYNGEE in the germline V gene. The V end was cut by 0 bases, the J end by 0 bases, with 9 bases between. This CDR3 spans 15 amino acids. CDR3 sequence reads: CASSVGPGVNTEAFF. CDR3 nucleotide sequence: TGTGCCAGCAGCGTAGGACCGGGGGTGAACACTGAAGCTTTCTTT.

V usage is TRBV6-5 and J usage is TRBJ1-1; D is undetermined. This CDR3 is built from 12 residues. Trimming removed 2 bases from V and 4 bases from J, with 5 bases in between. Germline lookup yields CDR1 MNHEY and CDR2 SVGAGI. This chain's CDR3 is CASSYDGTEAFF. DNA for the CDR3: TGTGCCAGCAGTTACGACGGCACTGAAGCTTTCTTT.

The chain uses TRBV11-2 and TRBJ2-3, with 8 bases fitting TRBD2. Germline CDR1 reads SGHAT; CDR2 reads FQNNGV. There are 14 residues in the CDR3. V shed 4 bases and J 1 base; nucleotides not matched to a gene: 1. The CDR3 coding sequence is TGTGCCAGCAGCTCGGGGGGGGGCACAGATACGCAGTATTTT. This encodes CASSSGGGTDTQYF.

The V gene is TRBV9, the J gene TRBJ1-1; D may be TRBD1 (5 bases). The germline V and J ends were trimmed by 4 bases and 1 base, with 17 bases remaining between them. The germline gives CDR1 SGDLS, CDR2 YYNGEE. CDR3 size: 16 residues. The CDR3 loop is CASSPGLGDGNTEAFF. Here the CDR3 DNA reads TGTGCCAGCAGCCCGGGATTGGGGGACGGGAACACTGAAGCTTTCTTT.